This TCR beta chain was sequenced for a study of control samples from healthy donors and cancer patients. This table comes from immunoSEQ multiplex PCR, and its TCRdb copy is limited to in-frame clones, with some not included. The repertoire holds some 110,000 clones, with more than 85% as singletons. V gave up 6 bases and J gave up 4 bases; unmatched junction bases: 6. This CDR3 has 15 amino acids. Germline V gene data show CDR1 as MNHEY and CDR2 as SVGAGI. The sample consisted of blood. This chain uses TRBV6-5 with TRBJ2-1, with 10 bases fitting TRBD1. This receptor was taken from a man aged 25-45 years in good health. The CDR3 reads CASRYTGQGYNEQFF. DNA of the CDR3: TGTGCCAGCAGGTATACGGGACAGGGGTACAATGAGCAGTTCTTC.